The present T cell receptor (beta chain) was sequenced within a study of T-cell reconstitution after alpha-beta-depleted transplantation in children. General study results and limits: Counts and diversity of T cells one year after transplant came mostly from newly produced T cells. By about two months after transplant, alpha-beta T cells reportedly arose from several hundred graft clones that had expanded.

This CDR3 comprises 12 residues. The V gene end was trimmed by 4 bases and the J gene end by 5 bases; junction bases not matched to a gene: 1. The germline V gene encodes CDR1 DFQATT and CDR2 SNEGSKA (reference sequence). In regard to this clonotype: The antigen remains undetermined.

For TCRbeta, the library was prepared with unique molecular identifiers. One entry per CDR3 protein results from TCRdb running MiXCR on the PCR reads. The sample shows fewer than 750,000 distinct CDR3 sequences, under 25% of them seen only once. The sequence was collected from a boy in the first two years of life who had a stem cell transplant for acute myeloid leukemia, so the T cells may come from the graft donor. This chain joins TRBV20-1 and TRBJ1-4; 7 bases fit TRBD1. The input for sequencing was PBMCs, mostly from graft donor cells, taken 360 days after TCRalphabeta/CD19-depleted stem cell transplant. As DNA, the CDR3 is TGCAGTGCTAACAGGGGAAATGAAAAACTGTTTTTT. Translation gives CSANRGNEKLFF.